This TCR beta chain was recovered during a study of blood T cell repertoires in COVID-19. Study summary: The origin of the acute and convalescent COVID-19 samples was the United States, Italy and Spain. The analysed material was cDNA or gDNA that came from T cells, B-cell-depleted T cells, or PBMCs.

Per the authors' pipeline: Reference gene primers were amplified, and this amplification served to estimate nucleated cell counts. Produced via immunoSEQ multiplex PCR; TCRdb's table is partial and in-frame only. V, J and clone size derive from that table, while D and trimming were established from the DNA sequence. This table has about 310,000 clones, nearly 90% appearing once. The CDR3 is 15 amino acids. Germline V lookup: CDR1 MNHNS, CDR2 SASEGT. After removal of 1 base from V and 0 bases from J, the junction contained 0 bases not matched to a gene. The study drew participants aged roughly 18 to 89 years from under 30 US areas.

Sequencing used PBMCs or T cells enriched from blood (not recorded which). The receptor's source is a woman aged 18-35 years with acute COVID-19. The J gene is TRBJ2-7, the V gene TRBV6-1; 10 bases fit TRBD2. CDR3 protein: CASSEGTSGSYEQYF. CDR3 DNA sequence: TGTGCCAGCAGTGAAGGGACTAGCGGCTCCTACGAGCAGTACTTC.